These T cell receptor beta chains were read from a single sample in a study of cytomegalovirus exposure and HLA in healthy donors. Libraries were prepared by immunoSEQ multiplex PCR; TCRdb keeps only in-frame clonotypes and omits some of them. The data contain under 75,000 clones, 95% of them seen just once; the ten biggest clones take up over 6%. Material for sequencing was PBMCs. The receptors stem from a woman under 30 in good health and CMV-seropositive. Each CDR3 is given with its conserved first and last residue. D genes are given only for firm matches. Not every row has a clone size; where given, it reads once, few, many or a size class.

clone size,V gene,J gene,D gene,CDR3 DNA,CDR3 protein
once,TRBV7-6,TRBJ2-2,TRBD2,TGTGCCAGCGGAGCGGGGCCCGGGGAGCTGTTTTTT,CASGAGPGELFF
NA,TRBV9,TRBJ1-5,NA,TGTGCCAGCAGCTTCCTCCCTGATGGAGATCAGCCCCAGCATTTT,CASSFLPDGDQPQHF
NA,TRBV19,TRBJ2-6,NA,TGTGCCAGTAGTATACGAACAGGGTCTGGGGCCAACGTCCTGACTTTC,CASSIRTGSGANVLTF
NA,TRBV2,TRBJ1-2,NA,TGTGCCATCGAACATAAGGGGTATGGCTACACCTTC,CAIEHKGYGYTF
NA,TRBV7-6,TRBJ2-7,TRBD2,TGTGCCAGCAGTCCATTTGGGACTAGTCTGGGCGAGCAGTACTTC,CASSPFGTSLGEQYF
NA,TRBV7-8,TRBJ1-2,NA,TGTGCCAGCAGCCCGATAGCAACAGGGCGTGATGGCTACACCTTC,CASSPIATGRDGYTF
NA,TRBV6-1,TRBJ1-3,NA,TGTGCCAGCACCTGGGGGGTCCGGGGAAACACCATATATTTT,CASTWGVRGNTIYF
NA,TRBV6-6,TRBJ2-7,NA,TGTGCCAGCAGACATGGACATGCGACCTACGAGCAGTACTTC,CASRHGHATYEQYF
NA,TRBV19,TRBJ1-5,TRBD1,TGTGCCAGTAGCGTGGACAGGGATCAGCCCCAGCATTTT,CASSVDRDQPQHF
NA,TRBV7-2,TRBJ2-7,NA,TGTGCCAGCAGCTTCCACAGTTCCTACGAGCAGTACTTC,CASSFHSSYEQYF
NA,TRBV6-1,TRBJ2-7,NA,TGTGCCAGCACGGTCCCAGGGGCGGGCCACGAGCAGTACTTC,CASTVPGAGHEQYF
NA,TRBV27,TRBJ2-7,TRBD2,TGTGCCAGCAGTCTCGGACTAGCGGGAGACTACGAGCAGTACTTC,CASSLGLAGDYEQYF
NA,TRBV6-5,TRBJ2-1,TRBD2,TGTGCCAGCAGTTCACGGACTAGCGGGGTTTGGGGGCAGTTCTTC,CASSSRTSGVWGQFF
NA,TRBV11-1,TRBJ2-1,NA,TGTGCCAGCAGCCAGCCGGTCAGGGGCAAGCCCTCCTACAATGAGCAGTTCTTC,CASSQPVRGKPSYNEQFF
NA,TRBV25-1,TRBJ1-2,NA,TGTGCCAGCAACACCGGCCGGGGTGGCTACACCTTC,CASNTGRGGYTF
NA,TRBV5-4,TRBJ1-4,NA,TGTGCCAGCAGCCTGCATGCAGAAGCGGATGAAAAACTGTTTTTT,CASSLHAEADEKLFF
NA,TRBV19,TRBJ2-5,NA,TGTGCCAGTAGTACGGTCCCGCGGGGTAGAAAAGAGACCCAGTACTTC,CASSTVPRGRKETQYF
NA,TRBV2,TRBJ1-1,NA,TGTGCCAGCAGCGGACCTTGGGGCAATTCGCTTACCACTGAAGCTTTCTTT,CASSGPWGNSLTTEAFF
NA,TRBV7-2,TRBJ2-3,NA,TGTGCCAGCAGCTTTGGCGCGGGGTTCACAGATACGCAGTATTTT,CASSFGAGFTDTQYF
NA,TRBV20-1,TRBJ2-1,NA,TGCAGTGCTCCACGGGACAATGAGCAGTTCTTC,CSAPRDNEQFF
NA,TRBV28,TRBJ1-2,NA,TGTGCCAGCAGCCTCAGGAACTATGGCTACACCTTC,CASSLRNYGYTF
NA,TRBV6-5,TRBJ2-1,NA,TGTGCCAGCAGTTACTCGGCGGGGTCCTACAATGAGCAGTTCTTC,CASSYSAGSYNEQFF
NA,TRBV19,TRBJ1-3,NA,TGTGCCAGTACTCTGGGACAACCCGGAAACACCATATATTTT,CASTLGQPGNTIYF
once,TRBV15,TRBJ1-1,TRBD1,TGTGCCACCAGCAGAGATCAGGGGGCGGTGACTGAAGCTTTCTTT,CATSRDQGAVTEAFF
NA,TRBV5-4,TRBJ2-2,TRBD2,TGTGCCAGCAGCCCACTAGCGGAACTCACCGGGGAGCTGTTTTTT,CASSPLAELTGELFF